Included here is one T cell receptor beta chain sequence, with context. The data are from a study of T cell changes during pregnancy in multiple sclerosis. The V gene's germline CDR1 is MNHNS and CDR2 SASEGT. The CDR3 runs 15 residues. V was trimmed by 3 bases and J by 0 bases, leaving 11 bases between them. The assay was immunoSEQ multiplex PCR, and TCRdb's table has in-frame clones only and misses some. This sample has about 69,000 clones, with approximately 91% found just once. The chain recombines TRBV6-1 with TRBJ1-1, with D possibly being TRBD1 (6 bases). This material consisted of peripheral blood, taken in the third trimester of pregnancy. The origin of this receptor is a female donor with multiple sclerosis, enrolled in a pregnancy study. CDR3 protein: CASSDRGPMNTEAFF. CDR3 in DNA: TGTGCCAGCAGTGACAGGGGACCCATGAACACTGAAGCTTTCTTT.